This TCR beta chain was identified during a study of beta chain features in type 1 diabetes. This clone has just a few counts. Its antigen is currently unknown. The CDR3 sequence is 16 residues long. Germline CDR1 MGHDK, CDR2 SYGVNS. With 5 bases clipped from V and 0 bases from J, the junction kept 5 bases outside the gene matches. Every bit of the isolated RNA underwent reverse transcription, so sequencing read expressed TCRB transcripts. The table came from immunoSEQ multiplex PCR; TCRdb's copy has only in-frame clones and leaves some out. This table has 600,000 or so clones, around 12% appearing once. General study findings and limits: Moderate yet significant TCRB CDR3 shortening was seen in Type 1 diabetes patients in all four CD4+ subsets.

J is TRBJ2-3 and V is TRBV25-1; TRBD2 aligns across 10 bases. The TCR comes from a young man with type 1 diabetes. Sequencing was performed on naive CD4+ T cells from blood. As DNA, the CDR3 is TGTGCCAGCAGTCCCCAACTAGCGGGGAGCACAGATACGCAGTATTTT. This sequence encodes CASSPQLAGSTDTQYF.